Each of the 10 T cell receptor beta chains below was sequenced from the same sample in a study of memory CD4+ T cells and cytomegalovirus serostatus. The sort gate was single viable CD3+CD4+CD8-CD45RO+ cells for memory CD4+ T cells. TCRdb keeps only in-frame clones here, not all; method: immunoSEQ multiplex PCR. The sample contains 50,000 to 65,000 clones, approximately 71% of which appear only once. Sample: memory CD4+ T cells from blood. The origin of the receptors is an adult in good health and CMV-seronegative.

The rearrangement uses TRBV19 and TRBJ2-3; either TRBD1 or TRBD2 may supply D (5 bases each). CDR3 length equals 14 residues. The germline V gene has CDR1 LNHDA and CDR2 SQIVND (reference sequence). The V gene lost 3 bases and the J gene lost 6 bases, with 13 bases spanning the gap. DNA of the CDR3: TGTGCCAGTAGTATGTATAGGGACCAGGATACGCAGTATTTT. This translates into CASSMYRDQDTQYF.

The chain has TRBV18 and TRBJ2-7, with TRBD1 matching over 7 bases. Germline CDR1 is KGHSH and CDR2 is LQKENI. V gave up 6 bases and J gave up 3 bases; unmatched junction bases: 11. The CDR3 is 15 amino acids. The CDR3 region has the DNA TGTGCCAGCTCGCCCGGGACAGCGGACGACTACGAGCAGTACTTC. The encoded protein is CASSPGTADDYEQYF.

The DNA for the CDR3 is TGCGCCAGCAGCCCTACGGAACTCAACAATGAGCAGTTCTTC. This sequence encodes CASSPTELNNEQFF. V and J are TRBV5-1 and TRBJ2-1; D not certain. The CDR3 runs 14 residues. The V and J ends lost 4 bases and 5 bases respectively, with 13 bases between them. Germline loops: CDR1 SGHRS, CDR2 YFSETQ.

The rearrangement uses TRBV6-5 and TRBJ2-1; 7 nucleotides match TRBD1. Germline CDR1 is MNHEY and CDR2 is SVGAGI. V shed 2 bases and J 9 bases; nucleotides not matched to a gene: 7. The CDR3 contains 14 residues. Here the CDR3 reads CASSYGRGRGEQFF. In nucleotides, the CDR3 is TGTGCCAGCAGTTACGGAAGGGGGCGAGGTGAGCAGTTCTTC.

The sample holds a few counts of this clone. This sequence joins TRBV16 and TRBJ1-1, with unresolved D. The CDR3 is made up of 14 amino acids. Trimming stripped 5 bases from V and 1 base from J, with 11 bases between. Looked up from germline, CDR1 is KGHSY and CDR2 is FQNENV. The chain's CDR3 is CASSGPIQNTEAFF. CDR3 nucleotides: TGTGCCAGCAGCGGGCCTATACAGAACACTGAAGCTTTCTTT. Filled out from reference TRBV16 and TRBJ1-1, the complete variable domain reads GEEVAQTPKHLVRGEGQKAKLYCAPIKGHSYVFWYQQVLKNEFKFLISFQNENVFDETGMPKERFSAKCLPNSPCSLEIQATKLEDSAVYFCASSGPIQNTEAFFGQGTRLTVV.

The chain couples TRBV27 to TRBJ1-1, with D hard to call. The CDR3 spans 13 residues. Trimming stripped 4 bases from V and 1 base from J, with 7 bases between. CDR1 is MNHEY and CDR2 is SMNVEV in the germline V gene (reference sequence). The CDR3 region is CASSSQRNTEAFF. The CDR3 bases are TGTGCCAGCAGTTCCCAGAGGAACACTGAAGCTTTCTTT.

In this sample, this clone turned up a few times. This chain links TRBV2 with TRBJ1-4, with D possibly TRBD1 on 5 matching bases. This CDR3 is 14 amino acids long. Deletions cut 3 bases from V and 4 bases from J, with 9 bases between. Germline V gene sequence: CDR1 SNHLY, CDR2 FYNNEI. CDR3 coding DNA: TGTGCCAGCAGTGAGGGGGGACTTAATGAAAAACTGTTTTTT. Amino acids: CASSEGGLNEKLFF. Full variable domain (outside the CDR3, taken from reference TRBV2 and TRBJ1-4): EPEVTQTPSHQVTQMGQEVILRCVPISNHLYFYWYRQILGQKVEFLVSFYNNEISEKSEIFDDQFSVERPDGSNFTLKIRSTKLEDSAMYFCASSEGGLNEKLFFGSGTQLSVL.

The CDR3 bases are TGTGCCAGCAGTGATTGGGTACAAGGGACTGGCTACACCTTC. This translates into CASSDWVQGTGYTF. V gene TRBV2 combines with J gene TRBJ1-2; D possibly corresponds to TRBD1 (5 bases). With 3 bases removed from V and 7 bases from J, the gap between germline ends came to 15 bases. The CDR3 is 14 residues long. Germline CDR1 and CDR2: SNHLY and FYNNEI.

Many counts were recorded for this clone. This chain links TRBV29-1 with TRBJ2-7, with a weak D call TRBD1 (5 bases). The CDR3 is made up of 15 amino acids. V gave up 1 base and J gave up 5 bases, with 18 bases separating them. Germline CDR1 SQVTM, CDR2 ANQGSEA. The CDR3 DNA reads as TGCAGCGTTGAAGCCCCGGCAGGGTTTTATAACGAGCAGTACTTC. Translated, it gives CSVEAPAGFYNEQYF.

V is TRBV2 and J is TRBJ2-7; D could derive from TRBD1 or TRBD2 (5 bases each). V lost 6 bases, J lost 4 bases, and 19 bases lay in between. This CDR3 is built from 15 residues. In germline, CDR1 is SNHLY, CDR2 FYNNEI. The CDR3 region has the DNA TGTGCCAGCAGATTGGGGACCGACGGTTTATACGAGCAGTACTTC. Translating gives CASRLGTDGLYEQYF. The complete variable domain, with remaining parts taken from reference TRBV2 and TRBJ2-7, reads EPEVTQTPSHQVTQMGQEVILRCVPISNHLYFYWYRQILGQKVEFLVSFYNNEISEKSEIFDDQFSVERPDGSNFTLKIRSTKLEDSAMYFCASRLGTDGLYEQYFGPGTRLTVT.